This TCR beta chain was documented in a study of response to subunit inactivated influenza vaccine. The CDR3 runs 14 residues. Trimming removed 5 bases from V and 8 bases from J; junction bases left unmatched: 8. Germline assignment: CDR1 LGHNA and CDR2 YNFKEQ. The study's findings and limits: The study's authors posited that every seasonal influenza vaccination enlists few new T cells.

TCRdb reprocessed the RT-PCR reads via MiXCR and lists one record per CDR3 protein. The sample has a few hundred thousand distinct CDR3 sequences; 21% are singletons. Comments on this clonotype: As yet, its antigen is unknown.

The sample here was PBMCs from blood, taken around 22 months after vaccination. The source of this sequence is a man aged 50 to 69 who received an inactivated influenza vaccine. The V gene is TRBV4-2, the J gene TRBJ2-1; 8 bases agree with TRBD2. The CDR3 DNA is TGTGCCAGCAGCAGGGGACTAGTGATTGATGAGCAGTTCTTC. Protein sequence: CASSRGLVIDEQFF.